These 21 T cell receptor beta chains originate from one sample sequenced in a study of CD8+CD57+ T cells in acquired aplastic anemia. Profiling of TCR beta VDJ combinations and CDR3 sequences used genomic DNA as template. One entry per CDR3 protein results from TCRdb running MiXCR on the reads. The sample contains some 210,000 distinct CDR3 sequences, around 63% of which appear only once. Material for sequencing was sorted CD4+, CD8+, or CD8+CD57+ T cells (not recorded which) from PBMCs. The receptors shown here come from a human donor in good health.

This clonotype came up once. The CDR3 loop is CASSSRTGYGYTF. CDR3 coding DNA: TGTGCCAGCAGCTCTAGGACAGGGTATGGCTACACCTTC. This chain uses TRBV7-6 with TRBJ1-2; 8 nucleotides line up with TRBD1. Germline V CDR1 and CDR2: SGHVS, FNYEAQ. Trimming at V came to 4 bases and at J to 5 bases, leaving 3 bases not matched to a gene. The CDR3 has 13 residues.

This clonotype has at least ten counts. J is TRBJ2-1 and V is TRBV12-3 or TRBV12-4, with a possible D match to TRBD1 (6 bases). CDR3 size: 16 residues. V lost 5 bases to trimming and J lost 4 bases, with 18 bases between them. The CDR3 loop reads CASSPKYRASYNEQFF. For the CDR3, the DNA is TGTGCCAGCAGTCCTAAGTACAGGGCTTCTTACAATGAGCAGTTCTTC.

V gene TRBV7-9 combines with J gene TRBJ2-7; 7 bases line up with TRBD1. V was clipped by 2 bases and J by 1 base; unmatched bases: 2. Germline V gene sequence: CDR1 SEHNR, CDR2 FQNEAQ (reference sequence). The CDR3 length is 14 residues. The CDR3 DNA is TGTGCCAGCAGCTTAACAGGGGATTCCTACGAGCAGTACTTC. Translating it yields CASSLTGDSYEQYF.

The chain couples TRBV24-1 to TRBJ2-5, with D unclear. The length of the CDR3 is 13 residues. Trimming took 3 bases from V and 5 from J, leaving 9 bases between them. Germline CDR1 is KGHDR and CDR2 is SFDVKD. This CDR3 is CATSDAPSETQYF. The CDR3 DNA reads TGTGCCACCAGTGATGCCCCCTCCGAGACCCAGTACTTC.

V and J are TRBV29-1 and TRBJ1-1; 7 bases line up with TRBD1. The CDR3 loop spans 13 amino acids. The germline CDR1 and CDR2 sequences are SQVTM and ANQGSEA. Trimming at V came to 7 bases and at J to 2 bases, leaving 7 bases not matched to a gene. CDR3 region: CSAPGQLNTEAFF. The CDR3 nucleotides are TGCAGCGCGCCGGGACAGCTTAACACTGAAGCTTTCTTT. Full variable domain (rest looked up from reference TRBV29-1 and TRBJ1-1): SAVISQKPSRDICQRGTSLTIQCQVDSQVTMMFWYRQQPGQSLTLIATANQGSEATYESGFVIDKFPISRPNLTFSTLTVSNMSPEDSSIYLCSAPGQLNTEAFFGQGTRLTVV.

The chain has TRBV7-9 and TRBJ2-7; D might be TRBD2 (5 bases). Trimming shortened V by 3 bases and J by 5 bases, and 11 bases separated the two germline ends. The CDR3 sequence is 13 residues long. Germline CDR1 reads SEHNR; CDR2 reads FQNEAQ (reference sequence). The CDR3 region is CASSLVGGHEQYF. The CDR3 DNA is TGTGCCAGCAGCTTGGTAGGAGGCCACGAGCAGTACTTC.

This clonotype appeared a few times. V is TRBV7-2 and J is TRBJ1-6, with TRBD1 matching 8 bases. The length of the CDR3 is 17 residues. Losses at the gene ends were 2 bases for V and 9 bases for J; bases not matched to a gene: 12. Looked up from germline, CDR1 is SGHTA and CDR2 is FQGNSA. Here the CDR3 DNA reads TGTGCCAGCAGCTTAAACCCTTTGACAGGGGAAGGTTCACCCCTCCACTTT. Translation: CASSLNPLTGEGSPLHF.

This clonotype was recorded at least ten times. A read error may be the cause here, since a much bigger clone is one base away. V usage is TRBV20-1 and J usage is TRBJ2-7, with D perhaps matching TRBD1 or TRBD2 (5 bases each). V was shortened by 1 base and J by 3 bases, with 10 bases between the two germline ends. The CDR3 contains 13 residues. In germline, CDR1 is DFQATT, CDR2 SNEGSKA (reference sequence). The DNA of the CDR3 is TGCAGTGCTAGAGGGGGGTCAGACTACGAGCAGTACTTC. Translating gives CSARGGSDYEQYF.

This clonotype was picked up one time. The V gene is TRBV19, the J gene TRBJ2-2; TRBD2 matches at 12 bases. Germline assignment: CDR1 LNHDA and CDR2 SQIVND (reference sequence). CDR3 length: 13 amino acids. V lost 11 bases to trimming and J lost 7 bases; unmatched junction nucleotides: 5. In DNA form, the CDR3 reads TGTGCCCGTGCACTAGCGGGGGGCGGGGAGCTGTTTTTT. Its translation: CARALAGGGELFF.

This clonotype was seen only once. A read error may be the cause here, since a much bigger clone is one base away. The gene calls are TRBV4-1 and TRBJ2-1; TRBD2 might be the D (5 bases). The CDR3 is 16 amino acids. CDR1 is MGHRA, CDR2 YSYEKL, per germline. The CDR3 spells CASSQDRLASYDEQFF. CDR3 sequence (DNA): TGCGCCAGCAGCCAAGATCGGCTAGCCTCCTACGATGAGCAGTTCTTC.

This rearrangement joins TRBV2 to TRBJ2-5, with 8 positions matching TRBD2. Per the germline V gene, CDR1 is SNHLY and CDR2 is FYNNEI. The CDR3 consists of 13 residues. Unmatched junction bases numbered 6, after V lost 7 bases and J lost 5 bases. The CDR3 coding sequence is TGTGCCAGCATCAGCGGGAGTCGGGAGACCCAGTACTTC. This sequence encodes CASISGSRETQYF.

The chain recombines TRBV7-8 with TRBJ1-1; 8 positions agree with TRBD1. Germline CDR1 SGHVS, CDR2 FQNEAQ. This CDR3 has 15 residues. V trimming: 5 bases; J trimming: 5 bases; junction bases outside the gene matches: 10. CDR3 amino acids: CASSLGQGDITEAFF. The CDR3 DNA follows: TGTGCCAGCAGCCTCGGACAGGGCGATATTACTGAAGCTTTCTTT.

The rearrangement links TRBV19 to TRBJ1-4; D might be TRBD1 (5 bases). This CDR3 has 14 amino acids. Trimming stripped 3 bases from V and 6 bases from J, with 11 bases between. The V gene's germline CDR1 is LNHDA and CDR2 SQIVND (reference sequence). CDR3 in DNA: TGTGCCAGTAGTATCAGGGAAAGGGATGAAAAACTGTTTTTT. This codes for CASSIRERDEKLFF.

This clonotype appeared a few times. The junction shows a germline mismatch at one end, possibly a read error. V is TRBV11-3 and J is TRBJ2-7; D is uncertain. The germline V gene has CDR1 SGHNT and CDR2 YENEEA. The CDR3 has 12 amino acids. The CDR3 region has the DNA TGTGCCAGCCCGCACGGAACCTACGAGCAATACTTC. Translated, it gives CASPHGTYEQYF.

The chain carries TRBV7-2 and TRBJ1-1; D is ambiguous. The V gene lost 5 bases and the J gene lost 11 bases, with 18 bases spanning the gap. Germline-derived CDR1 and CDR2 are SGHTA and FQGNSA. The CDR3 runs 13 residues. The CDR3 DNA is TGTGCCAGCAGCAAACAACAGAAGAGTGAGGCTTTCTTT. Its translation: CASSKQQKSEAFF.

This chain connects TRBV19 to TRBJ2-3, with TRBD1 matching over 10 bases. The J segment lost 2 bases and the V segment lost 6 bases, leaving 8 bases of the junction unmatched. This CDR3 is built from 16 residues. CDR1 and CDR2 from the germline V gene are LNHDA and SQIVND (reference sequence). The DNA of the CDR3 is TGTGCCAGTAGGCACGGGACAGGGGTCTTCACAGATACGCAGTATTTT. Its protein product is CASRHGTGVFTDTQYF.

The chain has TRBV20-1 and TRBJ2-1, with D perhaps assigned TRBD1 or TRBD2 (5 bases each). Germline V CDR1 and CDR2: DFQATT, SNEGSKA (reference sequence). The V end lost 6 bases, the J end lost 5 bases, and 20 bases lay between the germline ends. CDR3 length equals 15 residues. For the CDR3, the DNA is TGCAGTGCCACCAGGCCGCTGGGGGAAAACAATGAGCAGTTCTTC. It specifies CSATRPLGENNEQFF.

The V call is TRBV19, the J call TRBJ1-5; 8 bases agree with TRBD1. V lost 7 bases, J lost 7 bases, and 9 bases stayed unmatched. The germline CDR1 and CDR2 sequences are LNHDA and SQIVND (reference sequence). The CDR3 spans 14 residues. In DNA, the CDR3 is TGTGCCAGTACTCCGGACAGGGTAGGACAGCCCCAGCATTTT. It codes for CASTPDRVGQPQHF. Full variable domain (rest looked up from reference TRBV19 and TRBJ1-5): DGGITQSPKYLFRKEGQNVTLSCEQNLNHDAMYWYRQDPGQGLRLIYYSQIVNDFQKGDIAEGYSVSREKKESFPLTVTSAQKNPTAFYLCASTPDRVGQPQHFGDGTRLSIL.

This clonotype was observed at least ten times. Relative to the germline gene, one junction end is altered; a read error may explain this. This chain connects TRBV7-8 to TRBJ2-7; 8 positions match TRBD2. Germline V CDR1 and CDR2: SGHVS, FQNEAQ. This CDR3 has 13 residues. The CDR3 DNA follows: TGTGCCAACAGCCAGACTAGCGTGCACGAGCAGTACTTC. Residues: CANSQTSVHEQYF.

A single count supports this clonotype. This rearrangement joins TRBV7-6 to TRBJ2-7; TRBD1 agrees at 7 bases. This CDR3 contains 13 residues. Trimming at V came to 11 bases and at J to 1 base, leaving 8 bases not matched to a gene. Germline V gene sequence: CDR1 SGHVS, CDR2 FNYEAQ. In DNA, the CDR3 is TGTGCCCCCGACGCGACAGGGTCCTACGAGCAGTACTTC. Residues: CAPDATGSYEQYF.

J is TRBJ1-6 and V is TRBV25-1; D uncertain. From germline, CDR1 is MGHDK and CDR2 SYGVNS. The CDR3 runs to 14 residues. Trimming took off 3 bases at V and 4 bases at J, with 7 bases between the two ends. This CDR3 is CASSDPGYNSPLHF. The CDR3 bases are TGTGCCAGCAGTGATCCGGGTTATAATTCACCCCTCCACTTT.